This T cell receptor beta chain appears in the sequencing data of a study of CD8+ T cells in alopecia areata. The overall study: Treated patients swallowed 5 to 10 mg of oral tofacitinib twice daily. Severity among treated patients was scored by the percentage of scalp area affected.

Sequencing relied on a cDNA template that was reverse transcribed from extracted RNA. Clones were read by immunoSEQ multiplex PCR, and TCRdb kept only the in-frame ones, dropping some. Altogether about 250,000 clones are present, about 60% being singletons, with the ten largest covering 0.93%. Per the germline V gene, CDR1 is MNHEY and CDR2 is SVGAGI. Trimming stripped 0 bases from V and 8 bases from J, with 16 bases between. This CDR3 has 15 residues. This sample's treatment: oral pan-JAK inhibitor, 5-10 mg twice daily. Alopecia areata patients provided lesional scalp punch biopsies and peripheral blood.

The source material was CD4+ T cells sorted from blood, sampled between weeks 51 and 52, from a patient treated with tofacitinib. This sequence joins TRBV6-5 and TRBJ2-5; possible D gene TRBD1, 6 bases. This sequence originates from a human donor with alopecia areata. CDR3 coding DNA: TGTGCCAGCAGTTACTCGATCGGCAGGGGCCGAACCCAGTACTTC. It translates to CASSYSIGRGRTQYF.